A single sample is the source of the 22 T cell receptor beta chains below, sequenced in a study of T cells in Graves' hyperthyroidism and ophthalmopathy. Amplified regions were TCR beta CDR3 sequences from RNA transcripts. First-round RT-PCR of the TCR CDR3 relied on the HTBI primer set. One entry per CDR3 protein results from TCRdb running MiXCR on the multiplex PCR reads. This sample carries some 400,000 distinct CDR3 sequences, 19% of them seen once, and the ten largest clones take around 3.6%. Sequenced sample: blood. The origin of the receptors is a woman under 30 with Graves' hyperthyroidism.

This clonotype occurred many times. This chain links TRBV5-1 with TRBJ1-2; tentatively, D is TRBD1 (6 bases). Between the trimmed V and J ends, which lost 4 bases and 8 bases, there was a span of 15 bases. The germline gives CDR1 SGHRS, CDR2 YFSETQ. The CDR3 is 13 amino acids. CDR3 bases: TGCGCCAGCAGCCCTGGACAGTCTATCGGCTACACCTTC. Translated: CASSPGQSIGYTF.

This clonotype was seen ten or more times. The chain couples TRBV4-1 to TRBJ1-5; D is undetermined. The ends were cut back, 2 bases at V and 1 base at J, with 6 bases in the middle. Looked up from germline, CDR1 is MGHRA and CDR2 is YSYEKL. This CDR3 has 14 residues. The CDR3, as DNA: TGCGCCAGCAGCCAACCGGGGAGCAATCAGCCCCAGCATTTT. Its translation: CASSQPGSNQPQHF.

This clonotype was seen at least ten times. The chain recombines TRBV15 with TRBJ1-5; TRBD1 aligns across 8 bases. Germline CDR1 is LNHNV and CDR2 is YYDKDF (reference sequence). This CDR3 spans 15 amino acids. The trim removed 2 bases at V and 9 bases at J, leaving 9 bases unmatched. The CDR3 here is CATSRRPLTGGPQHF. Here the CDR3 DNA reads TGTGCCACCAGCAGACGACCTCTCACAGGGGGGCCCCAGCATTTT.

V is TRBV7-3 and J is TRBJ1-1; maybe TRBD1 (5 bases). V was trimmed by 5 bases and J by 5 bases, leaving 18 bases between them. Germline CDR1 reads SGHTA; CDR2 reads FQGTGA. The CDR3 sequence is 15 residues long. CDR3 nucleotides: TGTGCCAGCAGCCAACAGGCCAGCAAGGGTACTGAAGCTTTCTTT. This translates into CASSQQASKGTEAFF. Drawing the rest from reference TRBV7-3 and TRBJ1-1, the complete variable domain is GAGVSQTPSNKVTEKGKYVELRCDPISGHTALYWYRQSLGQGPEFLIYFQGTGAADDSGLPNDRFFAVRPEGSVSTLKIQRTERGDSAVYLCASSQQASKGTEAFFGQGTRLTVV.

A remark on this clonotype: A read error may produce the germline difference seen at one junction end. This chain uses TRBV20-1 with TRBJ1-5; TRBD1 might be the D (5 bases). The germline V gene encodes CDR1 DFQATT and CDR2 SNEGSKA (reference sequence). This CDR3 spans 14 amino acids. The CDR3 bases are TGCGGTGCTCCCGAGATGGGGGTCCAGCAGCCCCAGCATTTT. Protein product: CGAPEMGVQQPQHF.

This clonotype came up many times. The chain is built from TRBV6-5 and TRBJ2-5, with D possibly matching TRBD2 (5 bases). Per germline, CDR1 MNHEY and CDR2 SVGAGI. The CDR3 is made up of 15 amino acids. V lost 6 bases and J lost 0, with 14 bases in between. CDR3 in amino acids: CASRGPLVDQETQYF. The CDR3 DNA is TGTGCCAGCAGAGGACCACTAGTGGACCAAGAGACCCAGTACTTC.

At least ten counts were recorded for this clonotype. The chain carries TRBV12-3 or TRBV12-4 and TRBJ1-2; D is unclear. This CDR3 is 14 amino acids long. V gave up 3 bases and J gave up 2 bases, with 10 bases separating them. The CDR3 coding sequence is TGTGCCAGCAGTTTCCTCCGACACAACTATGGCTACACCTTC. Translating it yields CASSFLRHNYGYTF.

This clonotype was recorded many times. The chain's CDR3 is CATSPRRESYEQYF. The CDR3, as DNA: TGTGCCACCAGCCCGCGACGGGAATCCTACGAGCAGTACTTC. This chain joins TRBV15 and TRBJ2-7, with D perhaps matching TRBD2 (5 bases). The germline V and J ends were trimmed by 5 bases and 1 base, with 12 bases remaining between them. Germline V lookup: CDR1 LNHNV, CDR2 YYDKDF (reference sequence). This CDR3 has 14 amino acids.

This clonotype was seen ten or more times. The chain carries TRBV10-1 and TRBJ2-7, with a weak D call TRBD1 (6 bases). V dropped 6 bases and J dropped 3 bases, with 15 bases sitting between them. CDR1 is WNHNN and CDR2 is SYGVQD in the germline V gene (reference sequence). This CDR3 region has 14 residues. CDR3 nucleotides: TGCGCCAGCAGCCTGGACCCCAGGGGCTACGAGCAGTACTTC. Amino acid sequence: CASSLDPRGYEQYF.

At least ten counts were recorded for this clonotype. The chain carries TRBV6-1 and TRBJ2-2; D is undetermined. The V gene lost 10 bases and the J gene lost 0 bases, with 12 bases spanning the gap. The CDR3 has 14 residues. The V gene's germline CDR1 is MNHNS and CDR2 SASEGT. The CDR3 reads CAIKRLPNTGELFF. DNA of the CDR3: TGTGCCATCAAGCGACTTCCGAACACCGGGGAGCTGTTTTTT.

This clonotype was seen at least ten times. The CDR3 region is CAWSVQGGLQPQHF. In DNA form, the CDR3 reads TGTGCCTGGAGTGTACAAGGGGGGCTTCAGCCCCAGCATTTT. The rearrangement links TRBV30 to TRBJ1-5; the D gene is possibly TRBD1 (6 bases). Germline CDR1 and CDR2: GTSNPN and SVGIG (reference sequence). This CDR3 is built from 14 residues. V gave up 0 bases and J gave up 6 bases, with 12 bases separating them.

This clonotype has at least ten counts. CDR3 amino acids: CSAKEGYEQYF. The CDR3 DNA reads as TGCAGTGCTAAAGAAGGGTACGAGCAGTACTTC. The chain carries TRBV20-1 and TRBJ2-7; D gene ambiguous. Germline V gene sequence: CDR1 DFQATT, CDR2 SNEGSKA (reference sequence). The CDR3 sequence is 11 residues long. V lost 4 bases and J 4 bases, leaving 8 bases between the germline ends.

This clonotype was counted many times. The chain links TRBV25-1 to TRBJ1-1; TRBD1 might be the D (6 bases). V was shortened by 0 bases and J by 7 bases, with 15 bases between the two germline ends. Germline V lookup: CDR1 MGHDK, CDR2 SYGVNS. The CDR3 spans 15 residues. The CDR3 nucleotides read TGTGCCAGCAGTGAATATGACTGGGGGCAGAGTGAAGCTTTCTTT. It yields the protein CASSEYDWGQSEAFF.

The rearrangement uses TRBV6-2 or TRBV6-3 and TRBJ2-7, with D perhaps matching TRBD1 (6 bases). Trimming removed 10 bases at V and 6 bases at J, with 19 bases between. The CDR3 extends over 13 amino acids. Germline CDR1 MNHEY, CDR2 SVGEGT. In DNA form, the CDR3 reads TGTGCCACCTATGTAAGTGGGGGCGGCGAGCAGTACTTC. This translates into CATYVSGGGEQYF.

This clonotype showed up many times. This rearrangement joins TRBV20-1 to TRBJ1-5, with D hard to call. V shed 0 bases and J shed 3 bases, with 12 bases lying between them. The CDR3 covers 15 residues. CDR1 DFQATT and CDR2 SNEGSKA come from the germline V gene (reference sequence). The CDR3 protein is CSARDPVAINQPQHF. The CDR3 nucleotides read TGCAGTGCTAGAGATCCGGTGGCGATCAATCAGCCCCAGCATTTT.

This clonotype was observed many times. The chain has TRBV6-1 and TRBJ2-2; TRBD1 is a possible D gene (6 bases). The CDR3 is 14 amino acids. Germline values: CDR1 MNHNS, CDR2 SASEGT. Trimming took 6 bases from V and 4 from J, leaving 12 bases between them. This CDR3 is CASRVQGRTGELFF. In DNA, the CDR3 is TGTGCCAGCAGGGTACAGGGCCGCACCGGGGAGCTGTTTTTT.

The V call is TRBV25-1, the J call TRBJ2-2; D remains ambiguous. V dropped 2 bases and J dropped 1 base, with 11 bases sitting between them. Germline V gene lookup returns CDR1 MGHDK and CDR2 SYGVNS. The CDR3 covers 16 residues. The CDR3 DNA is TGTGCCAGCAGTGAAGAAAGGGCAGAGAACACCGGGGAGCTGTTTTTT. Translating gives CASSEERAENTGELFF.

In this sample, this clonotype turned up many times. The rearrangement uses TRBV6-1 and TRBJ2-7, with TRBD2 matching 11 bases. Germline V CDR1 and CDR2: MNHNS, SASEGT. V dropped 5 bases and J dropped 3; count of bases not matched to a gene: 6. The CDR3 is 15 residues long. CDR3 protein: CASSPELAGDYEQYF. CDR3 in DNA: TGTGCCAGCAGTCCGGAACTAGCGGGGGACTACGAGCAGTACTTC.

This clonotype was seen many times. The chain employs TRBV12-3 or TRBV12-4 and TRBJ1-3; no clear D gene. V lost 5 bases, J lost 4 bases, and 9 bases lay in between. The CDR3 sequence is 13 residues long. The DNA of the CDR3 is TGTGCCAGCAGTGCCTCAGGAGGAAACACCATATATTTT. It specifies CASSASGGNTIYF.

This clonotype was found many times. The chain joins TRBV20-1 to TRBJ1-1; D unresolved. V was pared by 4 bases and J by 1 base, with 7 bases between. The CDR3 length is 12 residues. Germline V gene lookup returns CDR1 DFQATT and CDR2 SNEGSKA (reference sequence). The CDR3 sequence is CSAKIQNTEAFF. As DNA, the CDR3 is TGCAGTGCTAAGATACAGAACACTGAAGCTTTCTTT.

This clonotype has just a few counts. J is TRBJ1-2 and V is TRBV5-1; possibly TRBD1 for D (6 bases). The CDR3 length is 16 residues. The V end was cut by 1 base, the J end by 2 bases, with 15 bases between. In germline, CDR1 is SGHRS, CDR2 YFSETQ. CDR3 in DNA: TGCGCCAGCAGCTTGCTCAATGGGGGGGCAAACTATGGCTACACCTTC. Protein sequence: CASSLLNGGANYGYTF.

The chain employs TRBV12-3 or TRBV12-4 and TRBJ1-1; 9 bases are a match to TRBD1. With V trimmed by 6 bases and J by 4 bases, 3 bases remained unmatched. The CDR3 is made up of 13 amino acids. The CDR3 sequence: CASRGQGFTEAFF. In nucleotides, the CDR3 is TGTGCCAGCAGAGGACAGGGGTTCACTGAAGCTTTCTTT.